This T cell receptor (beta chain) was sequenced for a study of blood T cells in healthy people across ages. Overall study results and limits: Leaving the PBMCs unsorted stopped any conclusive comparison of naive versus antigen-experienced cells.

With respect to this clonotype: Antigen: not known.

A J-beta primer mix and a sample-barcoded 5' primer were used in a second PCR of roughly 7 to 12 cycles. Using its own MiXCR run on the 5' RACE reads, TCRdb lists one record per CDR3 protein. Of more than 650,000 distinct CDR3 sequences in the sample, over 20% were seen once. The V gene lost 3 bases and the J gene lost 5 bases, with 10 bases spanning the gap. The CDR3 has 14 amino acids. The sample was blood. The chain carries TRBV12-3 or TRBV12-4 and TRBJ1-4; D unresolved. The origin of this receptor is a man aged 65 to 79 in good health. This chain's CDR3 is CASSLRRENEKLFF. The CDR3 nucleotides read TGTGCCAGCAGTTTGAGGCGGGAGAATGAAAAACTGTTTTTT.